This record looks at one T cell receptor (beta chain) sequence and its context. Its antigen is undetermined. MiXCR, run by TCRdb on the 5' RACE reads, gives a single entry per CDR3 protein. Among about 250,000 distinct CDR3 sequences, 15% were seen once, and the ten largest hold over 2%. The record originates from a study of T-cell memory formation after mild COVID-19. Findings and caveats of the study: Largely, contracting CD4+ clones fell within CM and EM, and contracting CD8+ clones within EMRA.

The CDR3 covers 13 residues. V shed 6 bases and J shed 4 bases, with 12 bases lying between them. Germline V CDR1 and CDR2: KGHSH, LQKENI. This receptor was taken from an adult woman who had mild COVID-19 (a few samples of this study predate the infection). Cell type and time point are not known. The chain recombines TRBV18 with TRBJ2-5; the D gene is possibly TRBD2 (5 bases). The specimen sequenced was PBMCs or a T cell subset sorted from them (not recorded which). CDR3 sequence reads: CASSEAIGETQYF. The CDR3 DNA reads TGTGCCAGCTCGGAGGCTATCGGAGAGACCCAGTACTTC.